The 25 T cell receptor beta chains below all came from one sample that was sequenced in a study of T cell responses to AZD1222 COVID-19 vaccine. Assay used: immunoSEQ multiplex PCR; TCRdb lists only in-frame clones, some missing. This table holds about 84,000 clones, approximately 85% found once. This sample comprised peripheral blood, obtained 28 days after the second AZD1222 dose. Receptors were obtained from an adult who received the AZD1222 COVID-19 vaccine.

This chain links TRBV28 with TRBJ1-3; 8 nucleotides line up with TRBD1. The junction had 6 bases not matched to a gene; V was cut back by 5 bases and J by 0 bases. CDR3 length: 16 amino acids. Germline CDR1 and CDR2: MDHEN and SYDVKM. The CDR3 protein is CASSPHTGGSGNTIYF. The CDR3 DNA reads TGTGCCAGCAGTCCTCATACAGGGGGCTCTGGAAACACCATATATTTT.

The V gene is TRBV6-5, the J gene TRBJ2-6; D not certain. Germline values: CDR1 MNHEY, CDR2 SVGAGI. V dropped 5 bases and J dropped 2 bases, with 4 bases sitting between them. The CDR3 runs to 13 residues. This chain's CDR3 is CASSKTGANVLTF. The CDR3 nucleotides read TGTGCCAGCAGTAAAACTGGGGCCAACGTCCTGACTTTC.

The chain joins TRBV19 to TRBJ1-2; D gene ambiguous. Germline CDR1 and CDR2: LNHDA and SQIVND (reference sequence). Trimming removed 3 bases at V and 6 bases at J, with 11 bases between. This CDR3 is 13 amino acids long. The CDR3 sequence is CASSIEGLNGYTF. The CDR3 DNA reads TGTGCCAGTAGTATCGAGGGTTTGAATGGCTACACCTTC. Drawing the rest from reference TRBV19 and TRBJ1-2, the complete variable domain is DGGITQSPKYLFRKEGQNVTLSCEQNLNHDAMYWYRQDPGQGLRLIYYSQIVNDFQKGDIAEGYSVSREKKESFPLTVTSAQKNPTAFYLCASSIEGLNGYTFGSGTRLTVV.

This chain connects TRBV15 to TRBJ2-7, with 7 nucleotides matching TRBD1. The ends lost 5 bases at V and 2 bases at J; junction bases unmatched: 0. The CDR3 is 12 residues long. Germline V CDR1 and CDR2: LNHNV, YYDKDF (reference sequence). CDR3 nucleotide sequence: TGTGCCACCAGCGACAGGGCCTACGAGCAGTACTTC. Its translation is CATSDRAYEQYF.

This clone rates as medium-sized. The genes are TRBV7-9 and TRBJ2-1; 9 bases are shared with TRBD1. This CDR3 is built from 15 residues. V dropped 1 base and J dropped 5; count of bases not matched to a gene: 3. Germline lookup yields CDR1 SEHNR and CDR2 FQNEAQ (reference sequence). The DNA for the CDR3 is TGTGCCAGCAGCTTAGTGGGACAGGGAGACAATGAGCAGTTCTTC. This encodes CASSLVGQGDNEQFF.

The rearrangement joins TRBV7-2 to TRBJ2-3, with 15 bases aligning to TRBD2. Germline CDR1 SGHTA, CDR2 FQGNSA. The CDR3 covers 19 residues. V gave up 3 bases and J gave up 0 bases; unmatched junction bases: 7. As DNA, the CDR3 is TGTGCCAGCAGCTTTGGACTAGCGGGGGGGCGTGTCAGCACAGATACGCAGTATTTT. Translation gives CASSFGLAGGRVSTDTQYF.

This rearrangement joins TRBV3-1 (or the pseudogene TRBV3-2) to TRBJ2-1; perhaps TRBD2 as D (6 bases). V lost 4 bases to trimming and J lost 9 bases, with 10 bases between them. The CDR3 sequence is 12 residues long. In germline, CDR1 is LGHDT, CDR2 YNNKEL (reference sequence). CDR3 in amino acids: CASSPGVAEQFF. The CDR3 DNA is TGTGCCAGCAGCCCGGGGGTGGCTGAGCAGTTCTTC.

The chain recombines TRBV9 with TRBJ2-7; 7 bases are a match to TRBD1. Trimming removed 0 bases from V and 2 bases from J; junction bases left unmatched: 5. Germline CDR1 is SGDLS and CDR2 is YYNGEE. The CDR3 sequence is 15 residues long. DNA of the CDR3: TGTGCCAGCAGCGTAGCACCAGGGACAGCCTACGAGCAGTACTTC. Its protein is CASSVAPGTAYEQYF.

J is TRBJ2-2 and V is TRBV14; unclear D gene. Germline V CDR1 and CDR2: SGHDN, FVKESK. The CDR3 totals 16 residues. The V end was cut by 3 bases, the J end by 0 bases, with 11 bases between. CDR3 sequence: CASSHFQPSNTGELFF. DNA for the CDR3: TGTGCCAGCAGCCATTTCCAGCCCTCGAACACCGGGGAGCTGTTTTTT.

The chain combines TRBV19 with TRBJ2-1, with D possibly called TRBD1 or TRBD2 (6 bases each). Germline CDR1 is LNHDA and CDR2 is SQIVND (reference sequence). This CDR3 region has 11 residues. V lost 6 bases to trimming and J lost 10 bases, with 10 bases between them. CDR3: CASRRGTEQFF. Here the CDR3 DNA reads TGTGCCAGTAGACGCGGGACAGAGCAGTTCTTC.

The chain recombines TRBV6-2 or TRBV6-3 with TRBJ2-3; TRBD2 aligns across 10 bases. V dropped 4 bases and J dropped 3; count of bases not matched to a gene: 1. The CDR3 sequence is 14 residues long. CDR1 and CDR2 from the germline V gene are MNHEY and SVGEGT. CDR3 sequence (DNA): TGTGCCAGCAGTTCGGGACTAGCGACAGATACGCAGTATTTT. This encodes CASSSGLATDTQYF.

The chain employs TRBV21-1 and TRBJ1-3; the table gives TRBD1 as D, unverified against the DNA. TRBV21-1 is tagged as a pseudogene. The CDR3 totals 14 residues. The CDR3 region is CASSKGNSGNTIYF. CDR3 bases: TGTGCCAGCAGCAAAGGGAACAGCGGAAACACCATATATTTT.

The CDR3 region is CASSDPGKNTEAFF. CDR3 in DNA: TGTGCCAGCAGTGATCCCGGGAAGAACACTGAAGCTTTCTTT. This sequence joins TRBV25-1 and TRBJ1-1; D is ambiguous. CDR3 size: 14 residues. Trimming cost V 3 bases and J 1 base, with 9 bases left between them. CDR1 and CDR2 from the germline V gene are MGHDK and SYGVNS.

J is TRBJ2-3 and V is TRBV28; a weak D match, TRBD1 (6 bases). Trimming took off 5 bases at V and 2 bases at J, with 14 bases between the two ends. The CDR3 has 15 amino acids. From germline, CDR1 is MDHEN and CDR2 SYDVKM. The chain's CDR3 is CASSPRDTTTDTQYF. The CDR3 bases are TGTGCCAGCAGTCCCCGGGACACCACCACAGATACGCAGTATTTT. The entire variable domain, with the rest obtained from reference TRBV28 and TRBJ2-3, is as follows: DVKVTQSSRYLVKRTGEKVFLECVQDMDHENMFWYRQDPGLGLRLIYFSYDVKMKEKGDIPEGYSVSREKKERFSLILESASTNQTSMYLCASSPRDTTTDTQYFGPGTRLTVL.

This rearrangement joins TRBV5-1 to TRBJ1-6, with TRBD1 as a possible D gene (6 bases). Germline CDR1 reads SGHRS; CDR2 reads YFSETQ. This CDR3 spans 14 amino acids. Between the trimmed V and J ends, which lost 4 bases and 10 bases, there was a span of 15 bases. CDR3: CASSPDRPSSPLHF. As DNA, the CDR3 is TGCGCCAGCAGCCCGGACAGACCTTCCTCACCCCTCCACTTT.

This chain uses TRBV9 with TRBJ2-3; D call uncertain. Trimming stripped 0 bases from V and 5 bases from J, with 16 bases between. CDR1 and CDR2 (germline): SGDLS, YYNGEE. CDR3 size: 16 residues. The CDR3 spells CASSVDPDGYQDTQYF. The CDR3 DNA is TGTGCCAGCAGCGTAGATCCAGACGGATACCAAGATACGCAGTATTTT. Full variable domain (rest looked up from reference TRBV9 and TRBJ2-3): DSGVTQTPKHLITATGQRVTLRCSPRSGDLSVYWYQQSLDQGLQFLIQYYNGEERAKGNILERFSAQQFPDLHSELNLSSLELGDSALYFCASSVDPDGYQDTQYFGPGTRLTVL.

The rearrangement joins TRBV5-6 to TRBJ1-6; D is possibly TRBD1 (5 bases). CDR3 size: 18 residues. Germline V lookup: CDR1 SGHDT, CDR2 YYEEEE. With 1 base removed from V and 0 bases from J, the gap between germline ends came to 14 bases. CDR3 loop: CASSLFRDFSSYNSPLHF. The DNA of the CDR3 is TGTGCCAGCAGCTTGTTCAGGGATTTTAGCTCCTATAATTCACCCCTCCACTTT.

The CDR3 bases are TGTGCCACCAGTGATTTGGTCGCGGGGCGGGGCGATGAGCAGTTCTTC. Protein product: CATSDLVAGRGDEQFF. The chain carries TRBV24-1 and TRBJ2-1; TRBD2 might be the D (6 bases). The V end lost 0 bases, the J end lost 8 bases, and 16 bases lay between the germline ends. The CDR3 sequence is 16 residues long. The germline V gene has CDR1 KGHDR and CDR2 SFDVKD.

The J gene is TRBJ2-7, the V gene TRBV28, with TRBD2 matching over 7 bases. From germline, CDR1 is MDHEN and CDR2 SYDVKM. The CDR3 covers 13 residues. J was trimmed by 4 bases and V by 6 bases; bases with no gene match: 6. Written as DNA, the CDR3 is TGTGCCAGCAGGGGGAGGGGTCCTTACGAGCAGTACTTC. Translated: CASRGRGPYEQYF.

The chain employs TRBV6-6 and TRBJ1-4, with D unclear. Germline V CDR1 and CDR2: MNHNY, SVGAGI (reference sequence). CDR3 length: 11 residues. The V and J ends lost 2 bases and 6 bases respectively, with 1 base between them. The CDR3 here is CASSYHEKLFF. CDR3 DNA: TGTGCCAGCAGTTACCATGAAAAACTGTTTTTT.

This clone was seen more than once but under ten times. The rearrangement uses TRBV9 and TRBJ1-2; D might be TRBD1 (5 bases). Looked up from germline, CDR1 is SGDLS and CDR2 is YYNGEE. This CDR3 contains 14 residues. V was clipped by 5 bases and J by 4 bases, with 15 bases between them. This CDR3 is CASSHGGEIYGYTF. CDR3 coding DNA: TGTGCCAGCAGTCACGGAGGGGAGATCTATGGCTACACCTTC.

This clone is a singleton in its sample. The chain employs TRBV10-2 and TRBJ1-1; TRBD1 matches 10 bases. The ends lost 6 bases at V and 1 base at J; junction bases unmatched: 14. CDR1 and CDR2 (germline): WSHSY, SAAADI. The CDR3 covers 18 residues. CDR3 sequence: CASRYPGQGRGTNTEAFF. CDR3 bases: TGCGCCAGCAGGTACCCGGGACAGGGGAGAGGGACGAACACTGAAGCTTTCTTT.

The CDR3 DNA sequence: TGTGCCAGCAGCTGGGGCGGTAATTCACCCCTCCACTTT. Translation: CASSWGGNSPLHF. This rearrangement joins TRBV27 to TRBJ1-6, with D tentatively TRBD1 (5 bases). Trimming took off 6 bases at V and 6 bases at J, with 9 bases between the two ends. This CDR3 has 13 amino acids. CDR1 and CDR2 (germline): MNHEY, SMNVEV (reference sequence).

This clone was recorded only once. This chain connects TRBV25-1 to TRBJ2-4; D may be TRBD1 (5 bases). V lost 3 bases and J 0 bases, leaving 6 bases between the germline ends. CDR3 length equals 14 residues. The germline V gene has CDR1 MGHDK and CDR2 SYGVNS. The CDR3: CASSETVAKNIQYF. The CDR3, as DNA: TGTGCCAGCAGTGAGACAGTAGCCAAAAACATTCAGTACTTC.

The chain recombines TRBV6-6 with TRBJ2-3, with D perhaps TRBD2 (6 bases). Per germline, CDR1 MNHNY and CDR2 SVGAGI (reference sequence). With 0 bases removed from V and 2 bases from J, the gap between germline ends came to 9 bases. The CDR3 runs to 15 residues. CDR3 in amino acids: CASSYSGGSTDTQYF. CDR3 coding DNA: TGTGCCAGCAGTTACTCGGGGGGTTCCACAGATACGCAGTATTTT.